This T cell receptor beta chain came from a study of blood T cell repertoires in COVID-19. Germline CDR1 and CDR2: SNHLY and FYNNEI. Trimming pared 1 base from V and 9 bases from J, leaving 13 bases between. This CDR3 has 14 residues. A Seattle source enrolled patients during active infection and followed them longitudinally. Profiling relied on immunoSEQ multiplex PCR, and the TCRdb table lists in-frame clones only, not all of them. Here the sample spans around 150,000 clones, less than 85% being singletons. The sequencing input was peripheral blood. The clonotype was recovered from a woman aged 40 to 50 with COVID-19, enrolled during active disease. V is TRBV2 and J is TRBJ2-1, with D possibly matching TRBD2 (6 bases). CDR3 in amino acids: CASSEDWRGPEQFF. The CDR3 DNA reads as TGTGCCAGCAGTGAAGATTGGCGGGGTCCTGAGCAGTTCTTC.